What follows is one T cell receptor (beta chain) and its context. The antigen remains undetermined. Clones were sequenced by immunoSEQ multiplex PCR, and TCRdb holds only the in-frame ones, with some missing. The sample shows approximately 57,000 clones, less than 85% of them seen only once. This record comes from a study of a mutant IDH1 vaccine in newly diagnosed glioma. Overall study: Patients received eight vaccinations in weeks 1, 3, 5, 7, 11, 15, 19, 23. Standard pretreatment was either radiotherapy, temozolomide, or, for most, radiochemotherapy with temozolomide. Vaccination was launched 4-6 weeks after radiotherapy alone, or with temozolomide cycles.

Germline-derived CDR1 and CDR2 are SGHTA and FQGNSA. CDR3 size: 14 residues. The germline V and J ends were trimmed by 4 bases and 2 bases, with 11 bases remaining between them. Noted time point: week 5, during vaccination. Doses comprised 300 ug of mutant IDH1 20-mer peptide each, plus topical imiquimod. The J gene is TRBJ1-1, the V gene TRBV7-2; D is uncertain. The sample here was PBMCs, taken from a glioma patient whose treatment included an IDH1 peptide vaccine. This receptor was obtained from a woman aged 18-29 years with glioma. Some clones in this sample may be carry-over from other donors' samples. CDR3: CASSSFRVNTEAFF. The CDR3 bases are TGTGCCAGCAGCTCCTTTAGGGTAAACACTGAAGCTTTCTTT.